This paragraph covers one TCR beta chain sequence. Its antigen is unidentified. This CDR3 is built from 13 residues. In germline, CDR1 is KGHSH, CDR2 LQKENI. V was shortened by 5 bases and J by 7 bases, with 14 bases between the two germline ends. Amplification used 60 Vbeta primers and 13 Jbeta primers. TCRdb's table, derived via immunoSEQ multiplex PCR, lists solely in-frame clones and lacks some. The table shows tens of thousands of clones, with roughly 67% occurring only once. These data belong to a study of cytomegalovirus exposure and HLA in healthy donors. Findings and caveats of the study: A link between a missense DCLRE1C variant and TCR beta V- and J-gene trimming emerged from a later analysis.

This chain joins TRBV18 and TRBJ1-1, with TRBD1 as a possible D gene (5 bases). Sequenced material: PBMCs. The TCR originated in a boy aged 10-17 years in good health and CMV-seropositive. As DNA, the CDR3 is TGTGCCAGCTCAAATTTTGGGGCGGTTGAAGCTTTCTTT. Protein: CASSNFGAVEAFF.